Below, one T cell receptor (beta chain) is given with its context. Sequenced by immunoSEQ multiplex PCR; TCRdb stores in-frame clones only, minus some. The sample carries 55,000 to 85,000 clones, roughly 91% recorded once. Germline assignment: CDR1 SGHAT and CDR2 FQNNGV. The ends were cut back, 5 bases at V and 7 bases at J, with 6 bases in the middle. The CDR3 runs to 11 residues. The sample originates from a study of T cell changes during pregnancy in multiple sclerosis. The specimen comprised CD4+ T cells from peripheral blood mononuclear cells, sampled after pregnancy. V usage is TRBV11-2 and J usage is TRBJ2-1, with D unresolved. The sequence was obtained from a female donor with multiple sclerosis, enrolled in a pregnancy study. The CDR3 reads CASSPHNEQFF. The CDR3 DNA reads as TGTGCCAGCAGCCCCCATAATGAGCAGTTCTTC.